This T cell receptor (beta chain) was sequenced in a study of cytomegalovirus exposure and HLA in healthy donors. Among the donors, all were healthy bone marrow donors. Study findings and constraints: Most TCR sequences were seen very rarely across donors, but some public TCRs occurred in many.

Concerning this clone: Its antigen is not known.

The PCR contained 60 Vbeta and 13 Jbeta primers. The table came from immunoSEQ multiplex PCR; TCRdb's copy has only in-frame clones and leaves some out. The repertoire shows about 190,000 clones; the top ten hold about 1%. This CDR3 region has 14 residues. Germline V lookup: CDR1 LGHNA, CDR2 YSLEER. V was pared by 2 bases and J by 8 bases, with 15 bases between. The sequence was obtained from a woman aged 25 to 45 in good health and CMV-seropositive. The specimen sequenced was PBMCs. This chain uses TRBV4-3 with TRBJ1-1; tentatively, D is TRBD1 (6 bases). CDR3 in amino acids: CASSQLTGLGEAFF. The CDR3 nucleotides read TGCGCCAGCAGCCAACTAACAGGGTTAGGCGAAGCTTTCTTT.